Below are 27 T cell receptor beta chains sequenced from a single sample in a study of T-cell memory formation after mild COVID-19. TCRdb re-analysed the 5' RACE reads in MiXCR, keeping a single row per CDR3 protein. Of approximately 82,000 distinct CDR3 sequences listed, 9.5% to 15% are singletons. Sequenced sample: PBMCs or a T cell subset sorted from them (not recorded which). These receptors originate from a young man who had mild COVID-19 (a few samples of this study predate the infection). Cell type and time point are not known.

The rearrangement links TRBV6-5 to TRBJ2-3; D gene ambiguous. This CDR3 spans 15 amino acids. V dropped 5 bases and J dropped 3 bases, with 15 bases sitting between them. The germline CDR1 and CDR2 sequences are MNHEY and SVGAGI. The CDR3 region has the DNA TGTGCCAGCAGTCGAGATCGTTATATGACAGATACGCAGTATTTT. Its translation: CASSRDRYMTDTQYF.

In DNA, the CDR3 is TGTGCCAGCAGCCCCAGGGATCCCTCCTATAATTCACCCCTCCACTTT. Amino acid sequence: CASSPRDPSYNSPLHF. This chain connects TRBV5-6 to TRBJ1-6, with D possibly being TRBD1 (5 bases). Per germline, CDR1 SGHDT and CDR2 YYEEEE. The germline V and J ends were trimmed by 4 bases and 0 bases, with 11 bases remaining between them. The CDR3 totals 16 residues.

At least ten counts were recorded for this clonotype. The chain employs TRBV4-1 and TRBJ2-3; no firm D call. V shed 1 base and J shed 4 bases, with 3 bases lying between them. Germline values: CDR1 MGHRA, CDR2 YSYEKL. The CDR3 is 12 residues long. The CDR3 sequence is CASSQAADTQYF. The CDR3 region has the DNA TGCGCCAGCAGCCAAGCGGCAGATACGCAGTATTTT.

The chain has TRBV7-6 and TRBJ2-1; 10 bases align to TRBD2. With 1 base clipped from V and 3 bases from J, the junction kept 3 bases outside the gene matches. The CDR3 is 16 amino acids. From germline, CDR1 is SGHVS and CDR2 FNYEAQ. CDR3 residues: CASSLEAGGNYNEQFF. As DNA, the CDR3 is TGTGCCAGCAGCTTAGAAGCGGGGGGGAACTACAATGAGCAGTTCTTC.

At least ten counts were recorded for this clonotype. The CDR3 bases are TGTGCCAGCAGCTTTGAGGGGGAACGATACGAGCAGTACGTC. Its translation is CASSFEGERYEQYV. The rearrangement links TRBV7-9 to TRBJ2-7; TRBD1 might be the D (6 bases). This CDR3 comprises 14 residues. Per germline, CDR1 SEHNR and CDR2 FQNEAQ (reference sequence). Trimming stripped 3 bases from V and 4 bases from J, with 13 bases between.

This sequence joins TRBV5-1 and TRBJ1-1; D unresolved. V was shortened by 4 bases and J by 4 bases, with 17 bases between the two germline ends. CDR1 SGHRS and CDR2 YFSETQ come from the germline V gene. The CDR3 is 15 amino acids. The CDR3 region is CASSLLKHSSTEAFF. CDR3 nucleotides: TGCGCCAGCAGCCTGCTGAAGCATTCCTCCACTGAAGCTTTCTTT.

This clonotype was recorded at least ten times. The chain combines TRBV29-1 with TRBJ2-7, with no clear D. In germline, CDR1 is SQVTM, CDR2 ANQGSEA. The CDR3 sequence is 12 residues long. V lost 2 bases to trimming and J lost 1 base, with 6 bases between them. The CDR3 sequence is CSVERGSYEQYF. The CDR3 DNA follows: TGCAGCGTTGAACGCGGATCCTACGAGCAGTACTTC.

The chain links TRBV5-1 to TRBJ2-3, with 12 bases matching TRBD2. Losses at the gene ends were 0 bases for V and 0 bases for J; bases not matched to a gene: 2. CDR3 length: 17 residues. Germline-derived CDR1 and CDR2 are SGHRS and YFSETQ. CDR3 coding DNA: TGCGCCAGCAGCTTGGGACTAGCGGGGGCTAGCACAGATACGCAGTATTTT. Encoded protein: CASSLGLAGASTDTQYF.

The V and J genes are TRBV29-1 and TRBJ2-5; possibly TRBD1 or TRBD2 for D (5 bases each). V was clipped by 7 bases and J by 5 bases, with 11 bases between them. This CDR3 contains 11 residues. The germline CDR1 and CDR2 sequences are SQVTM and ANQGSEA. The CDR3 DNA is TGCAGCGCCCCAGAGGGGGAGACCCAGTACTTC. This translates into CSAPEGETQYF.

This chain links TRBV28 with TRBJ2-7; no reliable D call. Germline V lookup: CDR1 MDHEN, CDR2 SYDVKM. Trimming removed 6 bases at V and 3 bases at J, with 21 bases between. The CDR3 is made up of 16 amino acids. The CDR3 DNA is TGTGCCAGCAGCCCAATTCTTGCCGACGTTATCTACGAGCAGTACGTC. It encodes CASSPILADVIYEQYV.

V gene TRBV4-1 combines with J gene TRBJ2-7; 7 bases fit TRBD1. Germline values: CDR1 MGHRA, CDR2 YSYEKL. The CDR3 extends over 13 amino acids. The V segment lost 4 bases and the J segment 5 bases; nucleotides outside the gene matches: 5. The CDR3, as DNA: TGCGCCAGCAGCCCCAACAGGGGACACGAGCAGTACGTC. Its protein product is CASSPNRGHEQYV.

At least ten counts were recorded for this clonotype. V and J are TRBV7-2 and TRBJ2-5, with D hard to call. V was pared by 0 bases and J by 4 bases, with 15 bases between. Looked up from germline, CDR1 is SGHTA and CDR2 is FQGNSA. The CDR3 consists of 16 residues. CDR3 bases: TGTGCCAGCAGCTTAGCGAGATCTTCCCCTGTAGAGACCCAGTACTTC. It encodes CASSLARSSPVETQYF.

The chain recombines TRBV7-8 with TRBJ2-7; D is ambiguous. This CDR3 is built from 14 residues. CDR1 is SGHVS and CDR2 is FQNEAQ in the germline V gene. V dropped 8 bases and J dropped 4 bases, with 18 bases sitting between them. As DNA, the CDR3 is TGTGCCAGCCACAGCGCCATGTACCCGTACGAGCAGTACTTC. Residues: CASHSAMYPYEQYF.

The gene calls are TRBV28 and TRBJ2-3, with 7 bases lining up with TRBD1. Germline-derived CDR1 and CDR2 are MDHEN and SYDVKM. The CDR3 sequence is 16 residues long. V shed 3 bases and J 5 bases; nucleotides not matched to a gene: 11. CDR3: CASSFRVDRAEDTQYF. The CDR3 DNA reads as TGTGCCAGCAGTTTTCGCGTAGACAGGGCCGAAGATACGCAGTATTTT. Looking up the rest from reference TRBV28 and TRBJ2-3 gives the full variable domain: DVKVTQSSRYLVKRTGEKVFLECVQDMDHENMFWYRQDPGLGLRLIYFSYDVKMKEKGDIPEGYSVSREKKERFSLILESASTNQTSMYLCASSFRVDRAEDTQYFGPGTRLTVL.

This clonotype was seen a handful of times. V is TRBV7-9 and J is TRBJ2-5; D is possibly TRBD1 (5 bases). V gave up 1 base and J gave up 0 bases, with 9 bases separating them. In germline, CDR1 is SEHNR, CDR2 FQNEAQ (reference sequence). The CDR3 is 15 amino acids. This CDR3 is CASSLGPGYQETQYF. CDR3 coding DNA: TGTGCCAGCAGCTTAGGCCCAGGGTACCAAGAGACCCAGTACTTC.

At least ten counts were recorded for this clonotype. The rearrangement joins TRBV5-1 to TRBJ2-5, with TRBD2 matching over 8 bases. With V trimmed by 4 bases and J by 4 bases, 6 bases remained unmatched. This CDR3 comprises 14 residues. CDR1 is SGHRS, CDR2 YFSETQ, per germline. The DNA for the CDR3 is TGCGCCAGCAGCCCCGGGACTAGTAGAGAGACCCAGTACTTC. Encoded protein: CASSPGTSRETQYF.

J is TRBJ2-3 and V is TRBV29-1, with 10 positions matching TRBD1. The CDR3 is 15 residues long. J lost 5 bases, V lost 3 bases, and 8 bases had no gene match. Germline V lookup: CDR1 SQVTM, CDR2 ANQGSEA. For the CDR3, the DNA is TGCAGCGTTGAGCCCGACAGGGGGCAGGTAGATACGCAGTATTTT. Its translation: CSVEPDRGQVDTQYF.

This clonotype was seen only a few times. The rearrangement joins TRBV6-6 to TRBJ2-1; 8 bases map to TRBD2. Germline V gene lookup returns CDR1 MNHNY and CDR2 SVGAGI (reference sequence). V gave up 5 bases and J gave up 5 bases; unmatched junction bases: 8. The CDR3 is 15 amino acids. Here the CDR3 reads CASSPRAGADNEQFF. The CDR3, as DNA: TGTGCCAGCAGTCCCCGAGCGGGGGCGGACAATGAGCAGTTCTTC.

In its sample, this clonotype was seen many times. CDR3 coding DNA: TGCAGTGCTAGAGATGGGATGGCGCCCGTCCCCTCACGTACGCAGTATTTT. It encodes CSARDGMAPVPSRTQYF. The J gene is TRBJ2-3, the V gene TRBV20-1; the D is unclear. V lost 0 bases and J lost 8, with 24 bases in between. This CDR3 is 17 amino acids long. Germline V gene data show CDR1 as DFQATT and CDR2 as SNEGSKA (reference sequence).

V usage is TRBV12-3 or TRBV12-4 and J usage is TRBJ2-5, with D unresolved. The CDR3 is made up of 12 amino acids. The V gene lost 1 base and the J gene lost 4 bases, with 4 bases spanning the gap. This CDR3 reads CASSLGAETQYF. In nucleotides, the CDR3 is TGTGCCAGCAGTTTAGGGGCAGAGACCCAGTACTTC.

The sample holds many counts of this clonotype. The gene calls are TRBV6-1 and TRBJ2-2; 9 bases map to TRBD1. This CDR3 has 15 amino acids. Trimming at V came to 1 base and at J to 3 bases, leaving 0 bases not matched to a gene. Germline V gives CDR1 MNHNS, CDR2 SASEGT. The DNA of the CDR3 is TGTGCCAGCAGTGAAGGGACAGGGGACACCGGGGAGCTGTTTTTT. The encoded protein is CASSEGTGDTGELFF.

The rearrangement uses TRBV4-1 and TRBJ2-4; D might be TRBD2 (6 bases). Trimming pared 3 bases from V and 6 bases from J, leaving 18 bases between. This CDR3 comprises 16 residues. The germline V gene encodes CDR1 MGHRA and CDR2 YSYEKL. The CDR3 is CASSQSGDSRANIQYF. The CDR3, as DNA: TGCGCCAGCAGCCAGTCTGGGGACTCGAGGGCAAACATTCAGTACTTC.

This clonotype was found many times. The chain recombines TRBV7-9 with TRBJ2-3, with 13 bases identical to TRBD2. CDR1 is SEHNR and CDR2 is FQNEAQ in the germline V gene (reference sequence). CDR3 length equals 15 residues. J was trimmed by 2 bases and V by 8 bases; bases with no gene match: 4. CDR3 sequence (DNA): TGTGCCAGCTTCGGACTAGCGGGGGACACAGATACGCAGTATTTT. This codes for CASFGLAGDTDTQYF.

In this sample, this clonotype turned up a few times. The rearrangement uses TRBV3-1 and TRBJ1-1, with D possibly TRBD1 on 5 matching bases. V dropped 3 bases and J dropped 1 base, with 9 bases sitting between them. Looked up from germline, CDR1 is LGHDT and CDR2 is YNNKEL (reference sequence). The CDR3 sequence is 14 residues long. CDR3 amino acids: CASSHLGGNTEAFF. CDR3 nucleotides: TGTGCCAGCAGCCACCTTGGGGGGAACACTGAAGCTTTCTTT. The full variable domain, rest sourced from reference TRBV3-1 and TRBJ1-1, is DTAVSQTPKYLVTQMGNDKSIKCEQNLGHDTMYWYKQDSKKFLKIMFSYNNKELIINETVPNRFSPKSPDKAHLNLHINSLELGDSAVYFCASSHLGGNTEAFFGQGTRLTVV.

This sequence joins TRBV3-1 and TRBJ1-1, with D hard to call. Germline V CDR1 and CDR2: LGHDT, YNNKEL (reference sequence). The CDR3 length is 17 residues. With 4 bases removed from V and 6 bases from J, the gap between germline ends came to 24 bases. The CDR3 DNA sequence: TGTGCCAGCAGCCGGGATTCGGAGGTTGGGGAACGCGCTGAAGCTTTCTTT. Residues: CASSRDSEVGERAEAFF.

The table lists this clonotype with a few counts. The chain couples TRBV20-1 to TRBJ2-7, with D perhaps assigned TRBD1 or TRBD2 (6 bases each). Deletions cut 6 bases from V and 7 bases from J, with 25 bases between. Germline CDR1 reads DFQATT; CDR2 reads SNEGSKA (reference sequence). The CDR3 runs to 15 residues. As DNA, the CDR3 is TGCAGTGCGTTTAGTGGTACAGGGAGGCGGAGGGAGCAGTACGTC. The encoded protein is CSAFSGTGRRREQYV.

The rearrangement uses TRBV7-2 and TRBJ1-6, with TRBD1 matching over 7 bases. The V segment lost 5 bases and the J segment 3 bases; nucleotides outside the gene matches: 4. This CDR3 region has 15 residues. Looked up from germline, CDR1 is SGHTA and CDR2 is FQGNSA. The CDR3 DNA reads as TGTGCCAGCAGCCAGACAGGGTTCTATAATTCACCCCTCCACTTT. This gives the protein CASSQTGFYNSPLHF.